This TCR beta chain is drawn from a study of blood T cell repertoires in COVID-19. Study summary: Whether acute or convalescent, the COVID-19 samples came from the United States, Italy and Spain. PBMCs, B-cell-depleted T cells, or T cells were the source of the cDNA or gDNA that made up the material.

V lost 3 bases, J lost 0 bases, and 11 bases lay in between. The CDR3 spans 14 residues. CDR1 and CDR2 (germline): GTSNPN, SVGIG (reference sequence). In the source study's methods: The authors estimated nucleated cell counts from reference gene primer amplification. Sequencing used immunoSEQ multiplex PCR; TCRdb keeps in-frame clones, though not all of them. The V and J calls and clone size are taken from that table; D and trimming were inferred from the DNA. The sample has roughly 86,000 clones, about 80% seen once; the top ten hold approximately 6.7%. This clonotype was obtained from a man aged 60 to 75 with acute or convalescent COVID-19. Sequencing used peripheral blood. This chain joins TRBV30 and TRBJ1-2; D gene ambiguous. The CDR3 reads CAWRGSIPNYGYTF. The DNA of the CDR3 is TGTGCCTGGAGGGGCAGCATTCCTAACTATGGCTACACCTTC.